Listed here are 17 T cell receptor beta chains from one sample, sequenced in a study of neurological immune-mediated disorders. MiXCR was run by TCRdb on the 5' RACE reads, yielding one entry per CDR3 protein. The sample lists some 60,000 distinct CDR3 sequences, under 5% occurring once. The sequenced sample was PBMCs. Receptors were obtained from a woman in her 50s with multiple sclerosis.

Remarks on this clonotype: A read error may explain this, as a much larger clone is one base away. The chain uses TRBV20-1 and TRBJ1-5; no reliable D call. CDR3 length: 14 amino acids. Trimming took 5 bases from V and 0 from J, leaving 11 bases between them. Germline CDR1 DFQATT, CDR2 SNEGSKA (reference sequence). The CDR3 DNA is TGCAGTGCTGAAGAGAGAATTAGCAATCAGCCCCAGCATTTT. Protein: CSAEERISNQPQHF.

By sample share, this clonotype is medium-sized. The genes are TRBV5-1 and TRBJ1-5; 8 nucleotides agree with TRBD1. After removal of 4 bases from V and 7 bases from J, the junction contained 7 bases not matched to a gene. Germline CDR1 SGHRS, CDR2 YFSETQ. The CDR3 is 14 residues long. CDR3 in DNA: TGCGCCAGCAGCCCCCAGGGGGCAGGACAGCCCCAGCATTTT. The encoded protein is CASSPQGAGQPQHF.

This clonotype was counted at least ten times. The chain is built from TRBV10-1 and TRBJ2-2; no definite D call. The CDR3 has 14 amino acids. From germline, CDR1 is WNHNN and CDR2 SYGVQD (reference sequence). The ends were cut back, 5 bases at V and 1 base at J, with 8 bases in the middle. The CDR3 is CASSPTRNTGELFF. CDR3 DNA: TGCGCCAGCAGTCCCACCAGGAACACCGGGGAGCTGTTTTTT.

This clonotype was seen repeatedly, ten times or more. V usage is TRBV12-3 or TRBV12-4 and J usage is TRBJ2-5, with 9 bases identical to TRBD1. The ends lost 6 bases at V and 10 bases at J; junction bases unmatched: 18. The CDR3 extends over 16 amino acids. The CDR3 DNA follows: TGTGCCAGCAGCCCCGGGTGGGACAGGGACCTCGGGGGCCAGTACTTC. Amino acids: CASSPGWDRDLGGQYF.

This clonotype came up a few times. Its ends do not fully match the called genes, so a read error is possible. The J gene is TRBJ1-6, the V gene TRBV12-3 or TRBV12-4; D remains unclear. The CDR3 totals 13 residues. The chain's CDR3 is CASSPPYNSPLNF. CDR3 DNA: TGTGCCAGCAGTCCCCCCTATAATTCACCCCTCAACTTT.

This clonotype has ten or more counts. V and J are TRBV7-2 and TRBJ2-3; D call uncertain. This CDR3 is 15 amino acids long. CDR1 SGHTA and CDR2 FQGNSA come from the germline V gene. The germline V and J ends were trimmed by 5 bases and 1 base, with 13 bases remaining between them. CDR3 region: CASSPQTLGTDTQYF. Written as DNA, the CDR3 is TGTGCCAGCAGCCCTCAAACCCTCGGCACAGATACGCAGTATTTT.

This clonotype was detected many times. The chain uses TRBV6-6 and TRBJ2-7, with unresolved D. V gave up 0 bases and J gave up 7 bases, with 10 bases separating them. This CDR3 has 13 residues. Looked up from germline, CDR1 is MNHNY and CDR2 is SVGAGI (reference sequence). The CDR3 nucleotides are TGTGCCAGCAGTTACTCCCTCAGCCAGGAGCAGTACGTC. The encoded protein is CASSYSLSQEQYV.

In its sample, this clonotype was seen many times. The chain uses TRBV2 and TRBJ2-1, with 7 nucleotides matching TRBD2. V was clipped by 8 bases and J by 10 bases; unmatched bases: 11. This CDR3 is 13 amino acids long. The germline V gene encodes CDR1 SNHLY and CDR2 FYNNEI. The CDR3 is CASLGPRDYEQFF. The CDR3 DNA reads TGTGCCAGCTTGGGCCCGCGGGACTACGAGCAGTTCTTC.

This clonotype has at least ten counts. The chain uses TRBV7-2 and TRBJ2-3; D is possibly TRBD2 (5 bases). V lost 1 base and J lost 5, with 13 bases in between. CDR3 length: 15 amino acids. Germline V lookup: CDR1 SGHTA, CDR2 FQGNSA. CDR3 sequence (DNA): TGTGCCAGCAGCTTAGTCGTCGCAGGAGGAGATACGCAGTATTTT. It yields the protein CASSLVVAGGDTQYF.

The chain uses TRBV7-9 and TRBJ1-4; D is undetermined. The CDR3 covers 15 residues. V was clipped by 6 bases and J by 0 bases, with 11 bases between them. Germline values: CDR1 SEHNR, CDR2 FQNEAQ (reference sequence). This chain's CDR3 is CASRFGDATNEKLFF. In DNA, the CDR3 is TGTGCCAGCAGATTTGGGGATGCAACTAATGAAAAACTGTTTTTT.

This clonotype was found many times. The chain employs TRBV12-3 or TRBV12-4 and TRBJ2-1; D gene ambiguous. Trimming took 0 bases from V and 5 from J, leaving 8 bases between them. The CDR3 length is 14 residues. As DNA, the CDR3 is TGTGCCAGCAGTTTAGCGATAGTGAACAATGAGCAGTTCTTC. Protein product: CASSLAIVNNEQFF.

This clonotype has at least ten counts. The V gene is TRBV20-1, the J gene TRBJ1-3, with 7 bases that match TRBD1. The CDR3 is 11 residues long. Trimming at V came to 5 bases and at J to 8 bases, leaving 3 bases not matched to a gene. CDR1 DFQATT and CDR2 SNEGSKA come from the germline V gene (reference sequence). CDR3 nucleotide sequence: TGCAGTGCTGACGACAGGGACACCATATATTTT. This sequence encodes CSADDRDTIYF.

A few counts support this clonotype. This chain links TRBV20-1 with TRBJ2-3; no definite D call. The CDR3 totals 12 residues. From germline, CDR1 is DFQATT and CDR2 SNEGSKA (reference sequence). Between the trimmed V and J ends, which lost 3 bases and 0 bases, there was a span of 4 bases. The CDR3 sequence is CSASTSTDTQYF. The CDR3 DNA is TGCAGTGCTAGCACAAGCACAGATACGCAGTATTTT.

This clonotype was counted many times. CDR3 amino acids: CASSLGDVRTDTQYF. DNA of the CDR3: TGTGCCAGCAGTTTGGGGGACGTCCGCACAGATACGCAGTATTTT. This sequence joins TRBV27 and TRBJ2-3; D could derive from TRBD1 or TRBD2 (5 bases each). CDR1 and CDR2 (germline): MNHEY, SMNVEV (reference sequence). CDR3 size: 15 residues. V lost 3 bases, J lost 1 base, and 11 bases lay in between.

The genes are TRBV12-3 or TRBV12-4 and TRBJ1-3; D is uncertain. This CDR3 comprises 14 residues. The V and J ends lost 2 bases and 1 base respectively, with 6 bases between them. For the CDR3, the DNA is TGTGCCAGCAGTTTACTGAGATCTGGAAACACCATATATTTT. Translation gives CASSLLRSGNTIYF.

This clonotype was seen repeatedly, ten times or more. The CDR3 loop is CASSQVYGTATDTQYF. The CDR3 nucleotides are TGTGCCAGCAGCCAAGTTTACGGGACGGCCACAGATACGCAGTATTTT. The chain has TRBV4-2 and TRBJ2-3; either TRBD1 or TRBD2 may fit D (5 bases each). Trimming pared 1 base from V and 2 bases from J, leaving 13 bases between. CDR3 length equals 16 residues. The germline gives CDR1 LGHNA, CDR2 YNFKEQ.

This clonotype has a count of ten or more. The DNA of the CDR3 is TGTGCCAGCGGTGGGACCCGCAGGAACACTGAAGCTTTCTTT. Its translation is CASGGTRRNTEAFF. This sequence joins TRBV28 and TRBJ1-1; D is perhaps TRBD1 (5 bases). Germline CDR1 MDHEN, CDR2 SYDVKM. The CDR3 has 14 residues. V was shortened by 8 bases and J by 1 base, with 14 bases between the two germline ends.